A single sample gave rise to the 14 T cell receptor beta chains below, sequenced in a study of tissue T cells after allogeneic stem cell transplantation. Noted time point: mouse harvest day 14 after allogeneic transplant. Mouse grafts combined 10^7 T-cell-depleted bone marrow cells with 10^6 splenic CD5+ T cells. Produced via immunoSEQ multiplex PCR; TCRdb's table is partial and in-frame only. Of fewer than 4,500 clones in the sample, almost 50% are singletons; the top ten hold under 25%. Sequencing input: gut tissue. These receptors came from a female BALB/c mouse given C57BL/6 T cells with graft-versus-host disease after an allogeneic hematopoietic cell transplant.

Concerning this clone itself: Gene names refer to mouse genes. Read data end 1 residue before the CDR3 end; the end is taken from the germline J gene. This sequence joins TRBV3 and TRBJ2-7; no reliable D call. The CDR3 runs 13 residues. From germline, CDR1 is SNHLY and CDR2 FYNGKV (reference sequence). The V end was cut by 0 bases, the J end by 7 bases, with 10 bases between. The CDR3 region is CASSLALGWEQYF. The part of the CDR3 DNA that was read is TGTGCCAGCAGCTTAGCGCTAGGGTGGGAACAGTAC.

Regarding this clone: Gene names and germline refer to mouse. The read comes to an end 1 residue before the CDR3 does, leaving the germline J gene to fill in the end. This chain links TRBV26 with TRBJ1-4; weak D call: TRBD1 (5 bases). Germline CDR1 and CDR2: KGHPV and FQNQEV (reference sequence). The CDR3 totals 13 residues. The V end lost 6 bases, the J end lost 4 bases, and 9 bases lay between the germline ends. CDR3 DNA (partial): TGTGCCAGCAGCCCGGGACTCAACGAAAGATTATTT. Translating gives CASSPGLNERLF. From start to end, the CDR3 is CASSPGLNERLFF.

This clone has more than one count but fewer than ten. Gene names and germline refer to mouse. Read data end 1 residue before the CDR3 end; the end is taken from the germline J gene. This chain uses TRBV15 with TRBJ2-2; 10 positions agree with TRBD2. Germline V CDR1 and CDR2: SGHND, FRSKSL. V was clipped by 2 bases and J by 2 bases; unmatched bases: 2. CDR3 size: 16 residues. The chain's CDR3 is CASSLLGGRNTGQLYF. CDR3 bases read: TGTGCCAGCAGTTTACTGGGGGGGCGGAACACCGGGCAGCTCTAC.

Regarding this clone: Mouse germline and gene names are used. CDR3 loop: CTCSARDRGGEQYF. CDR3 DNA (partial): TGCACCTGCAGTGCAAGGGACAGGGGAGGCGAACAGTAC. The chain joins TRBV1 to TRBJ2-7; 10 bases fit TRBD1. The read comes to an end 1 residue before the CDR3 does, leaving the germline J gene to fill in the end. V shed 2 bases, J shed 7 bases, and the junction held 5 bases outside the gene matches. Looked up from germline, CDR1 is NSQYPW and CDR2 is LRSPGD (reference sequence). CDR3 length: 14 amino acids.

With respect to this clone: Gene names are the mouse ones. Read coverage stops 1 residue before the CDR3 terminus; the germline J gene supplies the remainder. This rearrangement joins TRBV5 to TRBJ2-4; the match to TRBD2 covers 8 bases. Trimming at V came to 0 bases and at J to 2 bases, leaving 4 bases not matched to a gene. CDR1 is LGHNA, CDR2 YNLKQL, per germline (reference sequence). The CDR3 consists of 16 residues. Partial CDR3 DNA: TGTGCCAGCAGCCAAGACTGGGGGGTCTATCAAAACACCTTGTAC. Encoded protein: CASSQDWGVYQNTLY. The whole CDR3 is CASSQDWGVYQNTLYF.

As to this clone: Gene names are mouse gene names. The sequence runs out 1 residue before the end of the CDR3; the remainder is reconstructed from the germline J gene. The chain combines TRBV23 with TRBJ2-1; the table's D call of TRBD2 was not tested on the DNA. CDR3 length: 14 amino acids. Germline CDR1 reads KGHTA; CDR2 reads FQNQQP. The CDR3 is CSSSQRTGGRGQFF. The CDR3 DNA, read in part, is TGCTCCAGCAGTCAAAGGACTGGGGGGAGGGGGCAGTTC.

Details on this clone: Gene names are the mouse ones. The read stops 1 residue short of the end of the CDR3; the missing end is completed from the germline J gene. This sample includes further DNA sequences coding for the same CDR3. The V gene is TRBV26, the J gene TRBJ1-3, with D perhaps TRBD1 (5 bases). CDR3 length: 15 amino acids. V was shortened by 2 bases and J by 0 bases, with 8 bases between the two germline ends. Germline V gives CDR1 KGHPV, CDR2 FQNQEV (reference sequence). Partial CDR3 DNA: TGTGCCAGCAGTCTGACAGGATCTTCTGGAAATACGCTCTAT. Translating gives CASSLTGSSGNTLY. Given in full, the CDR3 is CASSLTGSSGNTLYF.

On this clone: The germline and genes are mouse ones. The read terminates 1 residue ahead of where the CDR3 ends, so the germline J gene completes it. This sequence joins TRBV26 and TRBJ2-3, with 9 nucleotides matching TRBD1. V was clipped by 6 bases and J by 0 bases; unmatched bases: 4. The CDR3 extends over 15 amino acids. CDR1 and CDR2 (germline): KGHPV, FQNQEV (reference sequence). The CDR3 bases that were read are TGTGCCAGCAGGTTACAGGGGGCGAGTGCAGAAACGCTGTAT. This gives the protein CASRLQGASAETLY. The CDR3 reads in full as CASRLQGASAETLYF.

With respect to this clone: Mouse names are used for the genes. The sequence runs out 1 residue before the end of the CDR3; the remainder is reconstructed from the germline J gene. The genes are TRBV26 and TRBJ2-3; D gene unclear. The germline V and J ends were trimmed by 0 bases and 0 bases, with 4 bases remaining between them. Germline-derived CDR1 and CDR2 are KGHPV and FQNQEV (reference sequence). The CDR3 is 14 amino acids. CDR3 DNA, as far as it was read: TGTGCCAGCAGTCTGTCGAGGAGTGCAGAAACGCTGTAT. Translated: CASSLSRSAETLY. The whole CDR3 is CASSLSRSAETLYF.

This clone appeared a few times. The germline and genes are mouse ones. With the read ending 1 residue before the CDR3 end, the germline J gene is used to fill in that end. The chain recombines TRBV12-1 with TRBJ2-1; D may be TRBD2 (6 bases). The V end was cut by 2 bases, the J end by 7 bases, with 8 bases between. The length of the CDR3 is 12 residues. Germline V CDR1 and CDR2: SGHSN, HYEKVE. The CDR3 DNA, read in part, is TGTGCCAGCTCTCCCGGGGGGGCTGAGCAGTTC. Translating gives CASSPGGAEQF. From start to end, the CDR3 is CASSPGGAEQFF.

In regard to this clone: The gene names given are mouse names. The sequenced CDR3 bases are TGTGCCAGCAGCCAGGGACTGGGCACCCCCAACACCGGGCAGCTCTAC. Its protein is CASSQGLGTPNTGQLY. The entire CDR3 protein reads CASSQGLGTPNTGQLYF. The chain combines TRBV2 with TRBJ2-2, with 9 bases matching TRBD2. The read ends 1 residue shy of where the CDR3 ends; the end is completed using the germline J gene. The V segment lost 3 bases and the J segment 2 bases; nucleotides outside the gene matches: 7. Germline V gene sequence: CDR1 LGHNA, CDR2 YSYQKL. This CDR3 spans 17 amino acids.

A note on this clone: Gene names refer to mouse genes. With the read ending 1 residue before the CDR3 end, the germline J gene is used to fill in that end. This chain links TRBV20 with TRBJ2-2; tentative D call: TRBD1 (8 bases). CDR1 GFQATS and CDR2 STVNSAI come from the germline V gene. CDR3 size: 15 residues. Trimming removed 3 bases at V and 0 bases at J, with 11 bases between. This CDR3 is CGARQGGANTGQLYF. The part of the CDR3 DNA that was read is TGTGGTGCTAGACAGGGGGGGGCAAACACCGGGCAGCTCTAC.

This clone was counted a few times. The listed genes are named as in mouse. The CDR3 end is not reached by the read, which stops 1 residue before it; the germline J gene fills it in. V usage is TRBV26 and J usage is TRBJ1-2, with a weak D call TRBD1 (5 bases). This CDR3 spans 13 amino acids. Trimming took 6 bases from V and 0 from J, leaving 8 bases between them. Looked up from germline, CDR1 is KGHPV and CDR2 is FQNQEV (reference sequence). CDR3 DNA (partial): TGTGCCAGCAGCCTGGGGCCAAACTCCGACTACACC. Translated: CASSLGPNSDYT. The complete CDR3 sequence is CASSLGPNSDYTF.

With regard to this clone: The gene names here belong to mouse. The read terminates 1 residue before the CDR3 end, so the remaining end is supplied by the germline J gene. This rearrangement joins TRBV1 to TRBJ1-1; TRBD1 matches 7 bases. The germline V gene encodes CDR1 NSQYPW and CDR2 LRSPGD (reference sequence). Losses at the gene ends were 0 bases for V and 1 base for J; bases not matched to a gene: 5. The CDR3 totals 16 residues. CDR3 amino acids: CTCSAENRGGNTEVFF. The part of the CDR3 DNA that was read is TGCACCTGCAGTGCAGAGAACAGGGGAGGAAACACAGAAGTCTTC.